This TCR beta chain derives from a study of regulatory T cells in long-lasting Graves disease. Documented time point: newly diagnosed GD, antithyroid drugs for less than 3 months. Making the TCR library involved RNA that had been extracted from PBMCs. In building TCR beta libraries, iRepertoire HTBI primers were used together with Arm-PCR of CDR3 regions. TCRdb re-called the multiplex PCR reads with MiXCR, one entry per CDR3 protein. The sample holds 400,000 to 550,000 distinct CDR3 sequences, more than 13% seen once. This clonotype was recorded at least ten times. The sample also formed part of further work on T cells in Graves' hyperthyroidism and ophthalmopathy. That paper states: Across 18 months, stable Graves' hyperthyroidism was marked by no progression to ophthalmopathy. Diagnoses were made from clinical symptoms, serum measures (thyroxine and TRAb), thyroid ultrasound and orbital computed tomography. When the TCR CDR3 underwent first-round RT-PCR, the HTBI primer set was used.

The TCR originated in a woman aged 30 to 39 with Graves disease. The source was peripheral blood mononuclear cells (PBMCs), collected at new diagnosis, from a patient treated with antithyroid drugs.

CDR3 region: CASSVAGGRNEQYF. In DNA form, the CDR3 reads TGTGCCAGCAGTGTCGCAGGGGGCAGGAACGAGCAGTACTTC. The chain combines TRBV2 with TRBJ2-7; 8 bases are shared with TRBD1. J was trimmed by 5 bases and V by 4 bases; bases with no gene match: 7. The CDR3 sequence is 14 residues long. Looked up from germline, CDR1 is SNHLY and CDR2 is FYNNEI.